Shown below are 22 T cell receptor beta chains from a single sample sequenced in a study of regulatory dendritic cells for organ transplantation. Sorted subsets were CFSE-labeled and cultured approximately 5 days with allogeneic dendritic cells. Their specific antigens are unknown. Clones were sequenced by immunoSEQ multiplex PCR, and TCRdb holds only the in-frame ones, with some missing. This table holds over 10,000 clones, about 90% found once. The sample consisted of naive CD8+ T cells from blood cultured with regulatory dendritic cells. Subset of the sample: CD45RA+ naive T cells. The receptors stem from a human donor in good health.

This clone has only a few counts. The chain carries TRBV5-1 and TRBJ1-5; D is ambiguous. V was clipped by 4 bases and J by 1 base, with 12 bases between them. The CDR3 contains 15 residues. Looked up from germline, CDR1 is SGHRS and CDR2 is YFSETQ. CDR3 region: CASSPGSLSNQPQHF. CDR3 bases: TGCGCCAGCAGCCCGGGGAGTTTGAGCAATCAGCCCCAGCATTTT.

This chain links TRBV2 with TRBJ1-1; no clear D gene. This CDR3 is 14 amino acids long. CDR1 and CDR2 from the germline V gene are SNHLY and FYNNEI. The V end was cut by 5 bases, the J end by 2 bases, with 12 bases between. The chain's CDR3 is CASSLVDLNTEAFF. The CDR3 DNA is TGTGCCAGCAGTCTCGTGGACTTAAACACTGAAGCTTTCTTT.

The V gene is TRBV6-1, the J gene TRBJ2-1; 7 bases align to TRBD2. Germline V CDR1 and CDR2: MNHNS, SASEGT. V lost 5 bases, J lost 16 bases, and 5 bases stayed unmatched. The CDR3 extends over 10 amino acids. This CDR3 is CASSSGVFFF. DNA of the CDR3: TGTGCCAGCAGTAGCGGGGTCTTCTTCTTC.

A few counts support this clone. The V and J genes are TRBV27 and TRBJ1-5; D is unresolved. The CDR3 is 14 amino acids. V lost 0 bases and J lost 6, with 9 bases in between. From germline, CDR1 is MNHEY and CDR2 SMNVEV (reference sequence). The CDR3 sequence: CASSLSGLGQPQHF. The CDR3 nucleotides read TGTGCCAGCAGTTTATCAGGGCTGGGTCAGCCCCAGCATTTT.

The V gene is TRBV6-6, the J gene TRBJ1-1; D gene ambiguous. Trimming left V 2 bases short and J 0 bases short, with 7 bases between. Germline CDR1 and CDR2: MNHNY and SVGAGI (reference sequence). CDR3 length: 14 residues. CDR3: CASSYGSMNTEAFF. As DNA, the CDR3 is TGTGCCAGCAGTTACGGCAGCATGAACACTGAAGCTTTCTTT.

This chain links TRBV15 with TRBJ2-3, with 8 positions matching TRBD2. CDR3 length: 23 amino acids. With 5 bases clipped from V and 0 bases from J, the junction kept 28 bases outside the gene matches. Germline V CDR1 and CDR2: LNHNV, YYDKDF (reference sequence). The CDR3, as DNA: TGTGCCACCAGCCCTAGAGAGGGGCGACTAGCGAAAGAACTGAATCCTAGCACAGATACGCAGTATTTT. Translated, it gives CATSPREGRLAKELNPSTDTQYF.

The genes are TRBV28 and TRBJ2-7; possible D gene TRBD1, 6 bases. Trimming cost V 5 bases and J 3 bases, with 14 bases left between them. The CDR3 totals 14 residues. Per germline, CDR1 MDHEN and CDR2 SYDVKM. Here the CDR3 reads CASSPTGTRYEQYF. The CDR3 bases are TGTGCCAGCAGTCCGACGGGGACACGCTACGAGCAGTACTTC.

V is TRBV9 and J is TRBJ2-1, with TRBD1 as a possible D gene (6 bases). Looked up from germline, CDR1 is SGDLS and CDR2 is YYNGEE. Trimming removed 1 base from V and 4 bases from J, with 15 bases in between. The CDR3 is 16 amino acids. The CDR3 DNA is TGTGCCAGCAGCGTACAGCTTAAGGACAGTTACAATGAGCAGTTCTTC. Its translation is CASSVQLKDSYNEQFF.

The CDR3 DNA is TGTGCCAGCAGTTTGGGCCAGGGGGGGGACACTGAAGCTTTCTTT. As protein: CASSLGQGGDTEAFF. The gene calls are TRBV28 and TRBJ1-1, with 7 bases identical to TRBD1. Germline V gene data show CDR1 as MDHEN and CDR2 as SYDVKM. CDR3 size: 15 residues. The trim removed 3 bases at V and 3 bases at J, leaving 7 bases unmatched.

The CDR3 region is CASSPRAADGYTF. CDR3 coding DNA: TGCGCCAGCAGTCCTAGGGCGGCGGATGGCTACACCTTC. The J gene is TRBJ1-2, the V gene TRBV4-1; D is ambiguous. The V gene's germline CDR1 is MGHRA and CDR2 YSYEKL. The CDR3 spans 13 residues. Trimming took off 6 bases at V and 6 bases at J, with 14 bases between the two ends.

This sequence joins TRBV5-8 and TRBJ2-7, with D hard to call. The germline gives CDR1 SGHTS, CDR2 YDEGEE. The CDR3 contains 12 residues. The germline V and J ends were trimmed by 4 bases and 3 bases, with 8 bases remaining between them. The CDR3 reads CASSLGFYEQYF. In DNA form, the CDR3 reads TGTGCCAGCAGCCTGGGGTTCTACGAGCAGTACTTC. Combining the CDR3 with reference TRBV5-8 and TRBJ2-7 gives the whole variable domain EAGVTQSPTHLIKTRGQQATLRCSPISGHTSVYWYQQALGLGLQFLLWYDEGEERNRGNFPPRFSGRQFPNYSSELNVNALELEDSALYLCASSLGFYEQYFGPGTRLTVT.

The genes are TRBV9 and TRBJ2-4; 7 bases match TRBD2. The CDR3 is 15 amino acids. J lost 2 bases, V lost 0 bases, and 2 bases had no gene match. The V gene's germline CDR1 is SGDLS and CDR2 YYNGEE. This CDR3 is CASSVAGGPKNIQYF. The CDR3 bases are TGTGCCAGCAGCGTAGCGGGGGGTCCCAAAAACATTCAGTACTTC. The complete variable domain, with remaining parts taken from reference TRBV9 and TRBJ2-4, reads DSGVTQTPKHLITATGQRVTLRCSPRSGDLSVYWYQQSLDQGLQFLIQYYNGEERAKGNILERFSAQQFPDLHSELNLSSLELGDSALYFCASSVAGGPKNIQYFGAGTRLSVL.

CDR3 sequence: CASSVGVGFGQYF. CDR3 DNA sequence: TGTGCCAGCAGCGTAGGAGTGGGATTCGGGCAGTACTTC. This rearrangement joins TRBV9 to TRBJ2-7; D gene ambiguous. Trimming took off 0 bases at V and 9 bases at J, with 13 bases between the two ends. Germline assignment: CDR1 SGDLS and CDR2 YYNGEE. This CDR3 is built from 13 residues.

A single count supports this clone. CDR3 in DNA: TGTGCCAGCAGCCATGCTAGCGGGGACCTGGAGACCCAGTACTTC. Protein: CASSHASGDLETQYF. The gene calls are TRBV9 and TRBJ2-5; TRBD2 matches 9 bases. Germline V lookup: CDR1 SGDLS, CDR2 YYNGEE. The CDR3 consists of 15 residues. V shed 4 bases and J 5 bases; nucleotides not matched to a gene: 9.

This clone was seen a few times. CDR3 region: CASSSQRGRRETQYF. CDR3 DNA sequence: TGTGCCAGCAGCAGCCAACGGGGAAGGAGGGAGACCCAGTACTTC. The rearrangement uses TRBV7-6 and TRBJ2-5; D possibly corresponds to TRBD2 (5 bases). CDR3 length equals 15 residues. V gave up 5 bases and J gave up 5 bases, with 18 bases separating them. Germline V gene data show CDR1 as SGHVS and CDR2 as FNYEAQ.

The chain has TRBV4-2 and TRBJ1-3; D is uncertain. The germline V gene encodes CDR1 LGHNA and CDR2 YNFKEQ. Deletions cut 0 bases from V and 0 bases from J, with 6 bases between. The CDR3 length is 15 residues. The CDR3 here is CASSQDDLSGNTIYF. The CDR3 DNA sequence: TGTGCCAGCAGCCAAGACGACCTCTCTGGAAACACCATATATTTT.

This sequence joins TRBV7-9 and TRBJ2-3; D not resolved. Looked up from germline, CDR1 is SEHNR and CDR2 is FQNEAQ (reference sequence). The CDR3 runs to 13 residues. V was shortened by 4 bases and J by 0 bases, with 5 bases between the two germline ends. The CDR3 reads CASSSHSTDTQYF. The DNA of the CDR3 is TGTGCCAGCAGCTCCCATAGCACAGATACGCAGTATTTT. The entire variable domain, with the rest obtained from reference TRBV7-9 and TRBJ2-3, is as follows: DTGVSQNPRHKITKRGQNVTFRCDPISEHNRLYWYRQTLGQGPEFLTYFQNEAQLEKSRLLSDRFSAERPKGSFSTLEIQRTEQGDSAMYLCASSSHSTDTQYFGPGTRLTVL.

The genes are TRBV9 and TRBJ2-1; 8 bases are a match to TRBD1. CDR3 length: 15 amino acids. J gave up 6 bases and V 0 bases, and 5 bases lay outside the gene matches. The germline V gene encodes CDR1 SGDLS and CDR2 YYNGEE. CDR3 residues: CASSVDDRGSNEQFF. The CDR3 DNA is TGTGCCAGCAGCGTAGACGACAGGGGAAGCAATGAGCAGTTCTTC.

J is TRBJ1-5 and V is TRBV4-3; a possible D gene is TRBD1 (5 bases). CDR3 length: 15 amino acids. The V end lost 3 bases, the J end lost 6 bases, and 15 bases lay between the germline ends. In germline, CDR1 is LGHNA, CDR2 YSLEER. The CDR3 DNA follows: TGCGCCAGCAGCCAGGTCCGAGGGGCCGGTCAGCCCCAGCATTTT. Translation gives CASSQVRGAGQPQHF.

The chain's CDR3 is CASSLGTSANLHF. CDR3 bases: TGTGCCAGCAGTTTAGGGACATCGGCCAACCTCCACTTT. This chain connects TRBV27 to TRBJ1-6, with D perhaps matching TRBD1 (6 bases). The germline CDR1 and CDR2 sequences are MNHEY and SMNVEV (reference sequence). The CDR3 covers 13 residues. Trimming stripped 2 bases from V and 15 bases from J, with 14 bases between.

J is TRBJ1-2 and V is TRBV13, with a tentative D call TRBD1 (6 bases). In germline, CDR1 is PRHDT, CDR2 FYEKMQ (reference sequence). The ends were cut back, 7 bases at V and 2 bases at J, with 14 bases in the middle. The CDR3 loop spans 14 amino acids. The CDR3 loop is CASIGGTLNYGYTF. The CDR3 nucleotides read TGTGCCAGCATCGGGGGGACACTGAACTATGGCTACACCTTC.

V usage is TRBV25-1 and J usage is TRBJ1-5; D is unresolved. This CDR3 region has 13 residues. Trimming took 2 bases from V and 3 from J, leaving 5 bases between them. Germline CDR1 is MGHDK and CDR2 is SYGVNS. CDR3 protein: CASSEQFNQPQHF. For the CDR3, the DNA is TGTGCCAGCAGTGAACAGTTCAATCAGCCCCAGCATTTT.